What follows are 29 T cell receptor beta chains derived from one specimen sequenced in a study of OX40 agonist ivuxolimab in advanced cancers. Produced via immunoSEQ multiplex PCR; TCRdb's table is partial and in-frame only. The repertoire holds approximately 100,000 clones, with under 85% as singletons. This sample comprised CD4+ or CD8+ T cells sorted from blood, obtained in a trial of the OX40 agonist ivuxolimab. These receptors all stem from an adult with an advanced solid tumor such as melanoma, head and neck, liver or kidney cancer.

The rearrangement links TRBV15 to TRBJ1-6; D might be TRBD1 (5 bases). This CDR3 contains 13 residues. Trimming removed 1 base at V and 8 bases at J, with 6 bases between. Germline lookup yields CDR1 LNHNV and CDR2 YYDKDF (reference sequence). The CDR3 coding sequence is TGTGCCACCAGCAGAGGGGGGGATTCACCCCTCCACTTT. This gives the protein CATSRGGDSPLHF.

The J gene is TRBJ2-1, the V gene TRBV11-2, with 12 nucleotides matching TRBD2. The CDR3 loop spans 15 amino acids. V shed 4 bases, J shed 6 bases, and the junction held 4 bases outside the gene matches. The germline gives CDR1 SGHAT, CDR2 FQNNGV. CDR3 sequence: CASSSGTSGFNEQFF. The DNA of the CDR3 is TGTGCCAGCAGCTCAGGGACTAGCGGGTTCAATGAGCAGTTCTTC.

The chain combines TRBV5-1 with TRBJ2-5; 7 positions match TRBD2. This CDR3 has 16 amino acids. Germline loops: CDR1 SGHRS, CDR2 YFSETQ. The junction had 11 bases not matched to a gene; V was cut back by 1 base and J by 5 bases. The CDR3 spells CASSLTPGGTGETQYF. In DNA, the CDR3 is TGCGCCAGCAGCTTGACTCCGGGAGGCACGGGGGAGACCCAGTACTTC.

The V and J genes are TRBV28 and TRBJ2-5, with 11 bases fitting TRBD1. Trimming cost V 8 bases and J 0 bases; bases outside gene matches: 5. Germline V CDR1 and CDR2: MDHEN, SYDVKM. This CDR3 is built from 15 residues. This CDR3 is CASDGTGGYQETQYF. The CDR3 DNA follows: TGTGCCAGCGACGGGACAGGGGGTTACCAAGAGACCCAGTACTTC.

The chain employs TRBV19 and TRBJ2-1; 9 bases map to TRBD2. From germline, CDR1 is LNHDA and CDR2 SQIVND (reference sequence). This CDR3 contains 17 residues. J lost 0 bases, V lost 3 bases, and 6 bases had no gene match. CDR3 in amino acids: CASSIPLAGSSYNEQFF. CDR3 coding DNA: TGTGCCAGTAGTATTCCGCTAGCGGGGAGCTCCTACAATGAGCAGTTCTTC.

The genes are TRBV13 and TRBJ2-1; D gene uncertain. The V end was cut by 2 bases, the J end by 1 base, with 9 bases between. The CDR3 is 15 residues long. The germline V gene has CDR1 PRHDT and CDR2 FYEKMQ (reference sequence). CDR3 in DNA: TGTGCCAGCAGCTTACGGCTACTTTCCTACAATGAGCAGTTCTTC. Translation: CASSLRLLSYNEQFF.

This chain uses TRBV7-9 with TRBJ2-2; TRBD1 or TRBD2 may be the D gene (6 bases each). Germline V lookup: CDR1 SEHNR, CDR2 FQNEAQ (reference sequence). The CDR3 sequence is 17 residues long. Trimming left V 7 bases short and J 2 bases short, with 20 bases between. The CDR3 DNA sequence: TGTGCCAGCATCTTCGTAAGGTGGGGGGCCAACACCGGGGAGCTGTTTTTT. Its protein is CASIFVRWGANTGELFF.

The chain couples TRBV9 to TRBJ2-7; 11 bases match TRBD2. Trimming removed 2 bases from V and 2 bases from J; junction bases left unmatched: 3. Germline CDR1 reads SGDLS; CDR2 reads YYNGEE. This CDR3 spans 15 amino acids. Here the CDR3 DNA reads TGTGCCAGCAGCGTGACTAGCGGGGATACCTACGAGCAGTACTTC. It encodes CASSVTSGDTYEQYF.

The V and J genes are TRBV27 and TRBJ2-7; perhaps TRBD1 as D (5 bases). V was clipped by 6 bases and J by 0 bases, with 15 bases between them. The CDR3 is 15 residues long. Germline V gene lookup returns CDR1 MNHEY and CDR2 SMNVEV (reference sequence). The CDR3 loop is CASSQGAGTSYEQYF. The CDR3 DNA reads as TGTGCCAGCAGCCAAGGGGCAGGAACCTCCTACGAGCAGTACTTC.

The CDR3 DNA sequence: TGTGCCAGCAGCTCAGGCGGCAGGGACCCTGGCTACACCTTC. Protein: CASSSGGRDPGYTF. The chain employs TRBV28 and TRBJ1-2, with D maybe TRBD1 (5 bases). Between the trimmed V and J ends, which lost 6 bases and 7 bases, there was a span of 18 bases. Germline V gene sequence: CDR1 MDHEN, CDR2 SYDVKM. The CDR3 runs to 14 residues.

The V call is TRBV9, the J call TRBJ2-3; D call uncertain. With 0 bases removed from V and 2 bases from J, the gap between germline ends came to 7 bases. Germline CDR1 and CDR2: SGDLS and YYNGEE. There are 14 residues in the CDR3. As DNA, the CDR3 is TGTGCCAGCAGCGTAGGGCTTCACACAGATACGCAGTATTTT. Translating gives CASSVGLHTDTQYF.

The chain employs TRBV7-6 and TRBJ2-1; 7 bases fit TRBD2. In germline, CDR1 is SGHVS, CDR2 FNYEAQ. CDR3 length: 19 residues. V lost 4 bases to trimming and J lost 0 bases; unmatched junction nucleotides: 15. The CDR3 reads CASSSRSGDSPSSYNEQFF. The CDR3 region has the DNA TGTGCCAGCAGCTCCAGGAGCGGGGACTCCCCGAGCTCCTACAATGAGCAGTTCTTC.

Note on this clone: Different DNA sequences within this sample yield the same CDR3. The CDR3 is CASSVSGQGTTYEQYF. The CDR3 DNA is TGTGCCAGCAGTGTGTCAGGACAGGGAACAACCTACGAGCAGTACTTC. This sequence joins TRBV6-1 and TRBJ2-7; TRBD1 matches 8 bases. CDR1 and CDR2 (germline): MNHNS, SASEGT. The CDR3 has 16 amino acids. With 4 bases clipped from V and 2 bases from J, the junction kept 10 bases outside the gene matches.

The chain employs TRBV5-1 and TRBJ2-1, with 9 bases matching TRBD1. CDR3 size: 12 residues. V gave up 3 bases and J gave up 9 bases; unmatched junction bases: 1. Germline CDR1 and CDR2: SGHRS and YFSETQ. In nucleotides, the CDR3 is TGCGCCAGCAGCTCGACAGGGGGTGAGCAGTTCTTC. It encodes CASSSTGGEQFF.

The CDR3 region is CASSVGGQSYEQYF. The CDR3 DNA follows: TGTGCCAGCAGCGTAGGAGGACAGTCCTACGAGCAGTACTTC. The chain carries TRBV9 and TRBJ2-7, with D maybe TRBD1 (6 bases). V dropped 0 bases and J dropped 1 base, with 8 bases sitting between them. The CDR3 runs to 14 residues. Germline assignment: CDR1 SGDLS and CDR2 YYNGEE.

The gene calls are TRBV6-6 and TRBJ2-7; D possibly corresponds to TRBD1 (6 bases). The CDR3 runs to 14 residues. The V gene lost 0 bases and the J gene lost 3 bases, with 9 bases spanning the gap. Germline CDR1 and CDR2: MNHNY and SVGAGI (reference sequence). The CDR3 loop reads CASSYSRGNYEQYF. CDR3 bases: TGTGCCAGCAGTTACTCAAGGGGGAACTACGAGCAGTACTTC.

Here the CDR3 reads CASSSGPFNQPQHF. CDR3 in DNA: TGTGCCAGCAGCTCAGGACCCTTTAATCAGCCCCAGCATTTT. The chain links TRBV7-8 to TRBJ1-5; D not certain. This CDR3 spans 14 amino acids. The germline V gene has CDR1 SGHVS and CDR2 FQNEAQ. V lost 4 bases, J lost 4 bases, and 11 bases lay in between. The whole variable domain, remainder taken from reference TRBV7-8 and TRBJ1-5, is GAGVSQSPRYKVAKRGQDVALRCDPISGHVSLFWYQQALGQGPEFLTYFQNEAQLDKSGLPSDRFFAERPEGSVSTLKIQRTQQEDSAVYLCASSSGPFNQPQHFGDGTRLSIL.

The V and J genes are TRBV6-5 and TRBJ2-3; D is undetermined. Trimming left V 0 bases short and J 1 base short, with 8 bases between. The CDR3 runs 15 residues. CDR1 MNHEY and CDR2 SVGAGI come from the germline V gene. The DNA of the CDR3 is TGTGCCAGCAGTTACTCGAGATTGGGCACAGATACGCAGTATTTT. It codes for CASSYSRLGTDTQYF.

This clone was observed a handful of times. V is TRBV5-1 and J is TRBJ2-2, with a weak D call TRBD2 (6 bases). The CDR3 is made up of 17 amino acids. Germline V gene lookup returns CDR1 SGHRS and CDR2 YFSETQ. V shed 4 bases and J shed 2 bases, with 18 bases lying between them. The CDR3 DNA reads TGCGCCAGCAGCCTCTATGAGACTAGAATAAACACCGGGGAGCTGTTTTTT. Its translation: CASSLYETRINTGELFF. The whole variable domain, filled in from reference TRBV5-1 and TRBJ2-2, reads KAGVTQTPRYLIKTRGQQVTLSCSPISGHRSVSWYQQTPGQGLQFLFEYFSETQRNKGNFPGRFSGRQFSNSRSEMNVSTLELGDSALYLCASSLYETRINTGELFFGEGSRLTVL.

The chain uses TRBV11-2 and TRBJ2-1; D ambiguous. Germline V gene sequence: CDR1 SGHAT, CDR2 FQNNGV. There are 15 residues in the CDR3. Trimming removed 1 base from V and 8 bases from J, with 15 bases in between. DNA for the CDR3: TGTGCCAGCAGCTTAGGCGAATATATTCGGGATGAGCAGTTCTTC. This sequence encodes CASSLGEYIRDEQFF.

The chain is built from TRBV21-1 and TRBJ1-4. TRBV21-1 is an annotated pseudogene. This CDR3 region has 15 residues. The CDR3 loop is CASSVRDLMNEKLFF. The CDR3 DNA reads TGTGCCAGCAGCGTACGGGACTTAATGAATGAAAAACTGTTTTTT.

This rearrangement joins TRBV7-2 to TRBJ2-7; a possible D gene is TRBD2 (5 bases). V was pared by 0 bases and J by 2 bases, with 14 bases between. CDR1 and CDR2 (germline): SGHTA, FQGNSA. The CDR3 runs 16 residues. CDR3: CASSLAGAVGTYEQYF. The CDR3 bases are TGTGCCAGCAGCTTAGCGGGAGCGGTTGGAACCTACGAGCAGTACTTC.

The chain carries TRBV7-3 and TRBJ2-2; 11 nucleotides agree with TRBD1. This CDR3 has 15 residues. Germline CDR1 is SGHTA and CDR2 is FQGTGA. J was trimmed by 6 bases and V by 5 bases; bases with no gene match: 5. As DNA, the CDR3 is TGTGCCAGCAGCCGGACAGGGGGCGATTCCGGGGAGCTGTTTTTT. It codes for CASSRTGGDSGELFF.

This clone showed up just a few times. The rearrangement links TRBV13 to TRBJ2-3; 10 bases align to TRBD2. Germline CDR1 PRHDT, CDR2 FYEKMQ (reference sequence). This CDR3 has 16 residues. V trimming: 0 bases; J trimming: 2 bases; junction bases outside the gene matches: 2. CDR3 DNA sequence: TGTGCCAGCAGCTTAGGACTAGCGGGATCCACAGATACGCAGTATTTT. This gives the protein CASSLGLAGSTDTQYF.

This rearrangement joins TRBV5-1 to TRBJ2-1; 7 nucleotides agree with TRBD2. The J segment lost 8 bases and the V segment lost 0 bases, leaving 8 bases of the junction unmatched. The germline CDR1 and CDR2 sequences are SGHRS and YFSETQ. The CDR3 is made up of 15 amino acids. The CDR3 sequence: CASSLEASGGDEQFF. CDR3 DNA: TGCGCCAGCAGCTTGGAGGCTAGTGGGGGGGATGAGCAGTTCTTC.

V gene TRBV2 combines with J gene TRBJ2-1; D is unresolved. Germline assignment: CDR1 SNHLY and CDR2 FYNNEI. The ends were cut back, 1 base at V and 0 bases at J, with 13 bases in the middle. There are 17 residues in the CDR3. The CDR3 loop reads CASSEDLGVTSYNEQFF. CDR3 DNA: TGTGCCAGCAGTGAAGACCTCGGCGTCACCTCCTACAATGAGCAGTTCTTC. The variable domain in full, with the rest retrieved from reference TRBV2 and TRBJ2-1, is EPEVTQTPSHQVTQMGQEVILRCVPISNHLYFYWYRQILGQKVEFLVSFYNNEISEKSEIFDDQFSVERPDGSNFTLKIRSTKLEDSAMYFCASSEDLGVTSYNEQFFGPGTRLTVL.

This clone was recorded only once. V gene TRBV11-2 combines with J gene TRBJ2-7; 7 positions match TRBD2. The CDR3 length is 17 residues. The junction had 17 bases not matched to a gene; V was cut back by 0 bases and J by 9 bases. Per germline, CDR1 SGHAT and CDR2 FQNNGV. CDR3 protein: CASSLDLLAAPRAGQYF. CDR3 DNA: TGTGCCAGCAGCTTAGATCTGCTAGCGGCACCCAGGGCAGGGCAGTACTTC.

In DNA form, the CDR3 reads TGCGCCAGCAGCACCACGGGGACTAGCGGACCTCGGGGAGAGACCCAGTACTTC. This translates into CASSTTGTSGPRGETQYF. The V call is TRBV5-1, the J call TRBJ2-5; TRBD2 matches at 11 bases. V shed 4 bases, J shed 4 bases, and the junction held 15 bases outside the gene matches. Germline V CDR1 and CDR2: SGHRS, YFSETQ. This CDR3 is built from 18 residues.

This clone was picked up a small number of times. The chain links TRBV5-6 to TRBJ2-7; 7 bases match TRBD2. Trimming cost V 0 bases and J 6 bases; bases outside gene matches: 6. The CDR3 extends over 14 amino acids. The germline gives CDR1 SGHDT, CDR2 YYEEEE. For the CDR3, the DNA is TGTGCCAGCAGCTTGGGGAGTCTAGCGGTCGAGCAGTACTTC. This translates into CASSLGSLAVEQYF.